The 32 T cell receptor beta chains below were found in one sample sequenced in a study of cytomegalovirus exposure and HLA in healthy donors. PCR was performed using 60 Vbeta and 13 Jbeta primers. Here immunoSEQ multiplex PCR was the method, and the copy in TCRdb shows in-frame clones only, minus some. The sample comprises tens of thousands of clones, roughly 58% of which are singletons, and around 5% rests with the top ten. Sequenced material: PBMCs. Source of these receptors: a woman in her 30s in good health and CMV-seropositive.

The sample holds one count of this clone. The J gene is TRBJ2-3, the V gene TRBV13, with 10 nucleotides matching TRBD2. CDR3 length: 16 amino acids. The V gene's germline CDR1 is PRHDT and CDR2 FYEKMQ (reference sequence). Trimming cost V 5 bases and J 8 bases; bases outside gene matches: 13. CDR3 in DNA: TGTGCCAGCAGCCCTCCCTTAGCGGGGGGTTTAGTTACGCAGTATTTT. Amino acids: CASSPPLAGGLVTQYF. Using reference TRBV13 and TRBJ2-3 for the parts outside the CDR3, the full variable domain is AAGVIQSPRHLIKEKRETATLKCYPIPRHDTVYWYQQGPGQDPQFLISFYEKMQSDKGSIPDRFSAQQFSDYHSELNMSSLELGDSALYFCASSPPLAGGLVTQYFGPGTRLTVL.

The chain recombines TRBV2 with TRBJ2-7; possibly TRBD1 for D (6 bases). This CDR3 has 13 amino acids. Between the trimmed V and J ends, which lost 7 bases and 2 bases, there was a span of 12 bases. The germline CDR1 and CDR2 sequences are SNHLY and FYNNEI. CDR3 sequence (DNA): TGTGCCAGCATGGGGACAACTACCTACGAGCAGTACTTC. Translation gives CASMGTTTYEQYF. The full variable domain, its missing parts supplied by reference TRBV2 and TRBJ2-7, is EPEVTQTPSHQVTQMGQEVILRCVPISNHLYFYWYRQILGQKVEFLVSFYNNEISEKSEIFDDQFSVERPDGSNFTLKIRSTKLEDSAMYFCASMGTTTYEQYFGPGTRLTVT.

The V call is TRBV28, the J call TRBJ2-3; 8 bases map to TRBD2. This CDR3 spans 14 amino acids. The trim removed 9 bases at V and 0 bases at J, leaving 5 bases unmatched. The germline gives CDR1 MDHEN, CDR2 SYDVKM. The CDR3 coding sequence is TGTGCCAGTCGCGGGGGGACTAGCACAGATACGCAGTATTTT. Residues: CASRGGTSTDTQYF.

The gene calls are TRBV28 and TRBJ1-1; D is perhaps TRBD1 (5 bases). The CDR3 length is 15 residues. CDR1 and CDR2 from the germline V gene are MDHEN and SYDVKM. V dropped 5 bases and J dropped 1 base, with 14 bases sitting between them. The CDR3 DNA reads TGTGCCAGCAGTAACCTCCTCCAGGGGAACACTGAAGCTTTCTTT. Translating gives CASSNLLQGNTEAFF.

The genes are TRBV25-1 and TRBJ1-5, with TRBD1 matching over 9 bases. Germline lookup yields CDR1 MGHDK and CDR2 SYGVNS. V trimming: 2 bases; J trimming: 4 bases; junction bases outside the gene matches: 6. This CDR3 spans 16 amino acids. The CDR3 DNA reads TGTGCCAGCAGTGAAACAGGGGGCGACGTAAATCAGCCCCAGCATTTT. This sequence encodes CASSETGGDVNQPQHF.

This clone has just a few counts. This chain uses TRBV5-4 with TRBJ1-1; the D gene is possibly TRBD1 (5 bases). The CDR3 is 15 amino acids. V lost 4 bases to trimming and J lost 0 bases, with 13 bases between them. Germline V gene lookup returns CDR1 SGHNT and CDR2 YYREEE (reference sequence). CDR3 in amino acids: CASSGKGNMNTEAFF. CDR3 nucleotide sequence: TGTGCCAGCAGCGGGAAGGGGAACATGAACACTGAAGCTTTCTTT.

The chain joins TRBV28 to TRBJ1-2; tentative D call: TRBD1 (6 bases). Germline assignment: CDR1 MDHEN and CDR2 SYDVKM. The CDR3 is 16 residues long. V shed 3 bases and J shed 2 bases, with 16 bases lying between them. CDR3 nucleotides: TGTGCCAGCAGTTTCCCCGAGGGGGGGGGCAACTATGGCTACACCTTC. Translation gives CASSFPEGGGNYGYTF.

The rearrangement joins TRBV4-2 to TRBJ2-3, with a weak D call TRBD1 (6 bases). This CDR3 contains 16 residues. CDR1 is LGHNA, CDR2 YNFKEQ, per germline. V lost 4 bases, J lost 1 base, and 15 bases lay in between. The CDR3 DNA reads TGTGCCAGCAGCCCGAACTACAGGGAACGCACAGATACGCAGTATTTT. Protein sequence: CASSPNYRERTDTQYF.

This clone was detected only a few times. The chain links TRBV25-1 to TRBJ2-3; D remains unclear. CDR3 length equals 13 residues. Germline CDR1 reads MGHDK; CDR2 reads SYGVNS. Trimming stripped 2 bases from V and 0 bases from J, with 3 bases between. Here the CDR3 reads CASSEPSTDTQYF. CDR3 bases: TGTGCCAGCAGTGAACCGAGCACAGATACGCAGTATTTT. Variable domain in full (rest from reference TRBV25-1 and TRBJ2-3): EADIYQTPRYLVIGTGKKITLECSQTMGHDKMYWYQQDPGMELHLIHYSYGVNSTEKGDLSSESTVSRIRTEHFPLTLESARPSHTSQYLCASSEPSTDTQYFGPGTRLTVL.

This chain connects TRBV28 to TRBJ2-5; TRBD1 is a possible D gene (5 bases). Germline values: CDR1 MDHEN, CDR2 SYDVKM. Trimming pared 3 bases from V and 0 bases from J, leaving 8 bases between. The CDR3 contains 14 residues. The CDR3 DNA reads as TGTGCCAGCAGTTTTCGACAGAACCAAGAGACCCAGTACTTC. Translating it yields CASSFRQNQETQYF. The full variable domain, rest sourced from reference TRBV28 and TRBJ2-5, is DVKVTQSSRYLVKRTGEKVFLECVQDMDHENMFWYRQDPGLGLRLIYFSYDVKMKEKGDIPEGYSVSREKKERFSLILESASTNQTSMYLCASSFRQNQETQYFGPGTRLLVL.

The V gene is TRBV7-3, the J gene TRBJ2-7, with 7 bases matching TRBD1. The CDR3 contains 14 residues. The germline V gene has CDR1 SGHTA and CDR2 FQGTGA. The J segment lost 2 bases and the V segment lost 5 bases, leaving 6 bases of the junction unmatched. This CDR3 is CASSTGQIPYEQYF. CDR3 in DNA: TGTGCCAGCAGCACGGGACAGATTCCCTACGAGCAGTACTTC. Based on the CDR3 plus reference TRBV7-3 and TRBJ2-7, the full variable domain is GAGVSQTPSNKVTEKGKYVELRCDPISGHTALYWYRQSLGQGPEFLIYFQGTGAADDSGLPNDRFFAVRPEGSVSTLKIQRTERGDSAVYLCASSTGQIPYEQYFGPGTRLTVT.

The chain uses TRBV4-1 and TRBJ2-5, with D perhaps TRBD1 (5 bases). Germline V gene sequence: CDR1 MGHRA, CDR2 YSYEKL. V was cut by 3 bases and J by 0 bases, with 14 bases left in between. CDR3 size: 16 residues. CDR3 residues: CASSHLALRDQETQYF. In DNA, the CDR3 is TGCGCCAGCAGCCACCTGGCCCTCAGGGACCAAGAGACCCAGTACTTC.

Concerning this clone: The sample has other DNA sequences that encode this CDR3 too. The chain combines TRBV20-1 with TRBJ2-7, with a weak D call TRBD2 (5 bases). Trimming pared 5 bases from V and 3 bases from J, leaving 8 bases between. There are 11 residues in the CDR3. Germline V gene data show CDR1 as DFQATT and CDR2 as SNEGSKA (reference sequence). DNA for the CDR3: TGCAGTGCTGATACTAGCTACGAGCAGTACTTC. As protein: CSADTSYEQYF.

This clone was found a few times. CDR3 in amino acids: CASSLIQAGANVLTF. CDR3 DNA sequence: TGTGCCAGCAGCTTAATACAGGCTGGGGCCAACGTCCTGACTTTC. The V gene is TRBV7-3, the J gene TRBJ2-6, with D tentatively TRBD1 (5 bases). Trimming cost V 1 base and J 2 bases, with 6 bases left between them. This CDR3 is 15 amino acids long. Germline V gives CDR1 SGHTA, CDR2 FQGTGA.

V and J are TRBV6-6 and TRBJ2-5; a possible D gene is TRBD1 (6 bases). The CDR3 is 14 amino acids. Germline V lookup: CDR1 MNHNY, CDR2 SVGAGI (reference sequence). Trimming left V 0 bases short and J 1 base short, with 6 bases between. The CDR3 here is CASSYSTGQETQYF. In DNA, the CDR3 is TGTGCCAGCAGTTACTCGACAGGCCAAGAGACCCAGTACTTC.

This clone was observed a few times. This chain joins TRBV10-2 and TRBJ2-3; TRBD2 agrees at 15 bases. The CDR3 contains 17 residues. V lost 6 bases and J lost 1; bases outside the gene matches: 5. Germline V gene sequence: CDR1 WSHSY, CDR2 SAAADI. The CDR3 DNA reads as TGCGCCAGCAGGACCGGGACTAGCGGGGGGCGCACAGATACGCAGTATTTT. It yields the protein CASRTGTSGGRTDTQYF.

The chain carries TRBV2 and TRBJ2-7, with a weak D call TRBD2 (5 bases). CDR3 length equals 11 residues. Germline V CDR1 and CDR2: SNHLY, FYNNEI. Trimming stripped 6 bases from V and 6 bases from J, with 9 bases between. This chain's CDR3 is CASRSAGEQYF. CDR3 sequence (DNA): TGTGCCAGCAGATCCGCGGGCGAGCAGTACTTC.

The J gene is TRBJ2-2, the V gene TRBV6-5; maybe TRBD1 (5 bases). Germline V gives CDR1 MNHEY, CDR2 SVGAGI. CDR3 length: 15 residues. V lost 7 bases and J lost 5, with 17 bases in between. CDR3 sequence reads: CASNDRWARTGELFF. CDR3 sequence (DNA): TGTGCCAGCAACGACAGATGGGCGAGAACCGGGGAGCTGTTTTTT.

The J gene is TRBJ2-5, the V gene TRBV5-1; TRBD1 might be the D (6 bases). The J call may be wrong; the DNA end is better matched by TRBJ2-7. Per the germline V gene, CDR1 is SGHRS and CDR2 is YFSETQ. This CDR3 comprises 14 residues. CDR3 coding DNA: TGCGCCAGCAGCCATCCCGGGACACCCTACGAGCAGTACTTC. The encoded protein is CASSHPGTPYEQYF.

This clone was counted between two and nine times. The V call is TRBV7-9, the J call TRBJ2-7, with TRBD2 as a possible D gene (5 bases). There are 15 residues in the CDR3. Germline V gives CDR1 SEHNR, CDR2 FQNEAQ (reference sequence). Trimming removed 0 bases at V and 0 bases at J, with 9 bases between. The CDR3 bases are TGTGCCAGCAGCTTAGCGCCTAGCAGCTCCTACGAGCAGTACTTC. Its translation is CASSLAPSSSYEQYF.

With regard to this clone: The junction departs from the called germline gene at one end, perhaps through a read error. This sequence joins TRBV6-4 and TRBJ1-2, with 10 nucleotides matching TRBD1. Looked up from germline, CDR1 is MRHNA and CDR2 is SNTAGT. This CDR3 comprises 16 residues. In DNA form, the CDR3 reads TGTGCCAACCGAGATGGGACAGGGGTTGCTAACTATGGCTACCCCTTC. This gives the protein CANRDGTGVANYGYPF.

This clone was recorded a few times. The V gene is TRBV7-2, the J gene TRBJ2-7; D gene unclear. The CDR3 runs to 11 residues. Trimming removed 6 bases at V and 4 bases at J, with 7 bases between. CDR1 is SGHTA, CDR2 FQGNSA, per germline. DNA for the CDR3: TGTGCCAGCAGAGCAACTTACGAGCAGTACTTC. Protein: CASRATYEQYF.

The V and J genes are TRBV27 and TRBJ2-7, with D possibly TRBD1 on 5 matching bases. Trimming removed 6 bases from V and 3 bases from J, with 24 bases in between. The CDR3 totals 17 residues. The germline CDR1 and CDR2 sequences are MNHEY and SMNVEV (reference sequence). The CDR3 DNA follows: TGTGCCAGCAGCCCAAGAGTTCCAGGACAATTGCTCTACGAGCAGTACTTC. This encodes CASSPRVPGQLLYEQYF.

The gene calls are TRBV13 and TRBJ2-7, with TRBD1 identical over 8 bases. Trimming at V came to 5 bases and at J to 0 bases, leaving 6 bases not matched to a gene. This CDR3 spans 15 amino acids. Germline loops: CDR1 PRHDT, CDR2 FYEKMQ (reference sequence). Here the CDR3 reads CASSPRTGISYEQYF. CDR3 in DNA: TGTGCCAGCAGCCCCCGGACAGGGATCTCCTACGAGCAGTACTTC.

This chain connects TRBV5-1 to TRBJ1-1; 12 bases map to TRBD1. The germline V gene encodes CDR1 SGHRS and CDR2 YFSETQ. V lost 0 bases to trimming and J lost 3 bases; unmatched junction nucleotides: 9. The CDR3 has 18 amino acids. CDR3 region: CASSLEGTGGALDTEAFF. CDR3 DNA sequence: TGCGCCAGCAGCTTGGAGGGGACAGGGGGCGCTTTGGACACTGAAGCTTTCTTT.

The rearrangement joins TRBV9 to TRBJ1-6; TRBD1 aligns across 8 bases. Germline CDR1 reads SGDLS; CDR2 reads YYNGEE. The junction had 3 bases not matched to a gene; V was cut back by 4 bases and J by 9 bases. The CDR3 consists of 13 residues. CDR3 in amino acids: CASSTGGGSPLHF. The CDR3 nucleotides read TGTGCCAGCAGCACAGGGGGGGGTTCACCCCTCCACTTT.

The CDR3: CASSRGGAHGYTF. Written as DNA, the CDR3 is TGTGCCAGCAGCCGTGGGGGGGCCCATGGCTACACCTTC. V usage is TRBV5-5 and J usage is TRBJ1-2; TRBD1 is a possible D gene (6 bases). This CDR3 contains 13 residues. Germline V gene sequence: CDR1 SGHKS, CDR2 YYEKEE (reference sequence). V was shortened by 4 bases and J by 6 bases, with 13 bases between the two germline ends.

This CDR3 is CASSIARGGDRREQYF. The CDR3 DNA is TGTGCCAGTAGTATAGCTAGGGGCGGGGACCGGAGAGAGCAGTACTTC. The V call is TRBV19, the J call TRBJ2-7, with a possible D match to TRBD2 (6 bases). CDR1 and CDR2 (germline): LNHDA, SQIVND (reference sequence). The length of the CDR3 is 16 residues. The germline V and J ends were trimmed by 1 base and 7 bases, with 20 bases remaining between them.

The chain employs TRBV6-5 and TRBJ1-3; 8 bases match TRBD1. The germline gives CDR1 MNHEY, CDR2 SVGAGI. With 6 bases clipped from V and 3 bases from J, the junction kept 7 bases outside the gene matches. The CDR3 is made up of 15 amino acids. Written as DNA, the CDR3 is TGTGCCAGCAGCACTCAGGGGGCGTATGGAAACACCATATATTTT. Encoded protein: CASSTQGAYGNTIYF.

The V call is TRBV6-5, the J call TRBJ2-7, with a possible D match to TRBD2 (5 bases). The V gene lost 6 bases and the J gene lost 5 bases, with 20 bases spanning the gap. Germline V gene data show CDR1 as MNHEY and CDR2 as SVGAGI. The CDR3 covers 15 residues. The CDR3 sequence: CASRPRGSVFNEQYF. The CDR3 DNA reads TGTGCCAGCAGGCCCAGAGGGTCGGTATTCAACGAGCAGTACTTC.

The V gene is TRBV4-3, the J gene TRBJ2-7; 15 bases are shared with TRBD2. CDR1 LGHNA and CDR2 YSLEER come from the germline V gene. This CDR3 has 16 residues. V was clipped by 6 bases and J by 4 bases; unmatched bases: 7. The CDR3 loop reads CASSDGLAGGLYEQYF. The DNA of the CDR3 is TGCGCCAGCAGTGACGGACTAGCGGGGGGGCTATACGAGCAGTACTTC.

Regarding this clone: The same CDR3 can be traced to other DNA sequences in this sample. The chain has TRBV6-5 and TRBJ1-5, with D possibly TRBD1 on 5 matching bases. The CDR3 covers 14 residues. Germline CDR1 and CDR2: MNHEY and SVGAGI. V was shortened by 2 bases and J by 1 base, with 6 bases between the two germline ends. The CDR3 sequence is CASSYGGSNQPQHF. The DNA of the CDR3 is TGTGCCAGCAGTTACGGGGGGAGCAATCAGCCCCAGCATTTT.